Here is one T cell receptor (beta chain) with its context. This sample is drawn from a study of cytomegalovirus exposure and HLA in healthy donors. Primers: 60 Vbeta forward and 13 Jbeta reverse. TCRdb keeps only in-frame clones here, not all; method: immunoSEQ multiplex PCR. In the table there are about 140,000 clones, approximately 78% of which are singletons. Trimming removed 3 bases at V and 2 bases at J, with 8 bases between. Germline CDR1 and CDR2: MGHDK and SYGVNS. The CDR3 consists of 14 residues. This sequence was found in a man between 18 and 35 years old in good health and CMV-seropositive. The chain carries TRBV25-1 and TRBJ1-5, with D uncertain. The sequencing input was PBMCs. The CDR3 loop is CASSDFGGNQPQHF. CDR3 nucleotides: TGTGCCAGCAGTGATTTCGGGGGCAATCAGCCCCAGCATTTT.